The 27 T cell receptor beta chains below all came from one sample that was sequenced in a study of cytomegalovirus exposure and HLA in healthy donors. The PCR was carried out with 60 Vbeta primers and 13 Jbeta primers. Generated by immunoSEQ multiplex PCR, the TCRdb table keeps only in-frame clones and is missing some. The sample consists of approximately 85,000 clones, around 70% of them appearing once. What was sequenced was PBMCs. The receptor source for this set is a woman in her 40s in good health and CMV-seropositive.

This chain connects TRBV29-1 to TRBJ2-7; the D gene is possibly TRBD2 (6 bases). Germline V gene data show CDR1 as SQVTM and CDR2 as ANQGSEA. Trimming took off 6 bases at V and 1 base at J, with 13 bases between the two ends. There are 13 residues in the CDR3. The chain's CDR3 is CSVQGGRSYEQYF. The CDR3 DNA reads TGCAGCGTGCAGGGAGGTCGGTCCTACGAGCAGTACTTC.

The rearrangement links TRBV2 to TRBJ2-2, with 9 bases lining up with TRBD1. CDR1 and CDR2 (germline): SNHLY, FYNNEI. V lost 4 bases and J lost 2; bases outside the gene matches: 8. This CDR3 is built from 17 residues. DNA of the CDR3: TGTGCCAGCAGTGGAAAAGGGACAGGGATAAACACCGGGGAGCTGTTTTTT. It codes for CASSGKGTGINTGELFF.

This clone has just a few counts. The V and J genes are TRBV29-1 and TRBJ2-7, with TRBD1 identical over 7 bases. Trimming cost V 7 bases and J 5 bases; bases outside gene matches: 8. The CDR3 is 12 amino acids. Germline V gene data show CDR1 as SQVTM and CDR2 as ANQGSEA. The CDR3 region has the DNA TGCAGCGGGGGACAGTCTATGGACGAGCAGTACTTC. Its protein product is CSGGQSMDEQYF.

The chain uses TRBV30 and TRBJ1-2; no definite D call. CDR1 is GTSNPN and CDR2 is SVGIG in the germline V gene (reference sequence). Deletions cut 4 bases from V and 4 bases from J, with 22 bases between. This CDR3 region has 16 residues. CDR3 coding DNA: TGTGCCTGGACCCGCCCCTTTGAGGCGAGCGGCTATGGCTACACCTTC. Translating gives CAWTRPFEASGYGYTF.

This clone occurred a few times. The chain joins TRBV2 to TRBJ2-2, with a possible D match to TRBD2 (5 bases). The length of the CDR3 is 15 residues. The V gene's germline CDR1 is SNHLY and CDR2 FYNNEI. Between the trimmed V and J ends, which lost 3 bases and 2 bases, there was a span of 10 bases. The DNA for the CDR3 is TGTGCCAGCAGTGAGAGAGCGGTTAACACCGGGGAGCTGTTTTTT. It yields the protein CASSERAVNTGELFF.

The chain combines TRBV25-1 with TRBJ1-1; 9 bases line up with TRBD1. The CDR3 spans 13 residues. Trimming at V came to 8 bases and at J to 1 base, leaving 2 bases not matched to a gene. Germline CDR1 and CDR2: MGHDK and SYGVNS. Here the CDR3 DNA reads TGTGCCAGCCAGGGACAGGGGAACACTGAAGCTTTCTTT. This gives the protein CASQGQGNTEAFF.

The chain links TRBV30 to TRBJ1-1; 10 bases agree with TRBD1. Per germline, CDR1 GTSNPN and CDR2 SVGIG (reference sequence). V gave up 6 bases and J gave up 1 base; unmatched junction bases: 5. This CDR3 contains 14 residues. Here the CDR3 reads CACDRGRKNTEAFF. The CDR3 DNA sequence: TGTGCCTGCGACAGGGGGCGCAAGAACACTGAAGCTTTCTTT.

The chain recombines TRBV6-5 with TRBJ2-1; maybe TRBD1 (7 bases). Deletions cut 6 bases from V and 4 bases from J, with 13 bases between. This CDR3 is built from 14 residues. Germline CDR1 reads MNHEY; CDR2 reads SVGAGI. CDR3 in DNA: TGTGCCAGCAGACGCGGGACAGTTTACAATGAGCAGTTCTTC. Protein: CASRRGTVYNEQFF.

The CDR3 here is CASSFQIPGELFF. CDR3 in DNA: TGTGCCAGCAGTTTTCAGATCCCCGGGGAGCTGTTTTTT. V usage is TRBV28 and J usage is TRBJ2-2; D is uncertain. V was trimmed by 3 bases and J by 6 bases, leaving 8 bases between them. Germline CDR1 is MDHEN and CDR2 is SYDVKM. The CDR3 covers 13 residues.

This chain's CDR3 is CASSPTGQETQYF. In DNA form, the CDR3 reads TGTGCCAGCAGCCCAACTGGCCAAGAGACCCAGTACTTC. The gene calls are TRBV6-6 and TRBJ2-5; no definite D call. Germline V gene sequence: CDR1 MNHNY, CDR2 SVGAGI (reference sequence). The CDR3 has 13 amino acids. Trimming took off 6 bases at V and 1 base at J, with 9 bases between the two ends.

The chain recombines TRBV4-1 with TRBJ2-7; possibly TRBD1 for D (5 bases). The CDR3 sequence is 13 residues long. Trimming shortened V by 4 bases and J by 4 bases, and 11 bases separated the two germline ends. Germline V gene data show CDR1 as MGHRA and CDR2 as YSYEKL. CDR3 amino acids: CASSLRSGYEQYF. CDR3 bases: TGCGCCAGCAGCCTGCGCTCAGGGTACGAGCAGTACTTC.

This clone appeared a few times. The V and J genes are TRBV4-1 and TRBJ1-4; D remains unclear. This CDR3 is 14 amino acids long. Germline CDR1 reads MGHRA; CDR2 reads YSYEKL. V lost 3 bases and J lost 6, with 11 bases in between. The CDR3: CASSHTQADEKLFF. Written as DNA, the CDR3 is TGCGCCAGCAGCCATACACAAGCGGATGAAAAACTGTTTTTT.

This clone was counted a few times. This chain joins TRBV5-5 and TRBJ1-1; the D gene is possibly TRBD1 (5 bases). Trimming stripped 1 base from V and 8 bases from J, with 15 bases between. From germline, CDR1 is SGHKS and CDR2 YYEKEE (reference sequence). This CDR3 spans 14 amino acids. The CDR3: CASSLSAPGFEAFF. In DNA form, the CDR3 reads TGTGCCAGCAGCTTGTCGGCCCCAGGGTTCGAAGCTTTCTTT.

This chain links TRBV4-1 with TRBJ1-5; tentatively, D is TRBD1 (5 bases). The V end was cut by 0 bases, the J end by 2 bases, with 14 bases between. The length of the CDR3 is 17 residues. Germline V lookup: CDR1 MGHRA, CDR2 YSYEKL. The CDR3 DNA follows: TGCGCCAGCAGCCAAGATGACTCAGGGTTGGGCAATCAGCCCCAGCATTTT. It codes for CASSQDDSGLGNQPQHF.

V usage is TRBV5-1 and J usage is TRBJ2-2; D is possibly TRBD1 (5 bases). V lost 0 bases to trimming and J lost 4 bases, with 10 bases between them. The germline gives CDR1 SGHRS, CDR2 YFSETQ. The CDR3 sequence is 15 residues long. In nucleotides, the CDR3 is TGCGCCAGCAGCTTGGCCCAGGGTTCCACCGGGGAGCTGTTTTTT. The encoded protein is CASSLAQGSTGELFF.

As to this clone: It is unclear where the CDR3 begins or ends on the DNA, so no DNA is shown, and the CDR3 is as TCRdb lists it. This sequence joins TRBV28 and TRBJ1-2; the D segment call TRBD1 is taken from the table without a DNA check. The germline CDR1 and CDR2 sequences are MDHEN and SYDVKM. The CDR3 region is 18 residues in length, termini included. The CDR3 loop reads CASSLFLWTPTYNYGYTF.

This clone was counted between two and nine times. The rearrangement joins TRBV5-1 to TRBJ2-1; D possibly corresponds to TRBD1 (6 bases). The CDR3 has 16 amino acids. Trimming stripped 4 bases from V and 5 bases from J, with 19 bases between. Germline V gene lookup returns CDR1 SGHRS and CDR2 YFSETQ. The CDR3 DNA reads TGCGCCAGCAGCCGCAAACCCAGATACAGGGACAATGAGCAGTTCTTC. Protein product: CASSRKPRYRDNEQFF.

J is TRBJ2-2 and V is TRBV9; TRBD1 aligns across 10 bases. The CDR3 length is 15 residues. V shed 3 bases, J shed 6 bases, and the junction held 5 bases outside the gene matches. The germline CDR1 and CDR2 sequences are SGDLS and YYNGEE. The CDR3 region is CASSAPGQGSGELFF. Written as DNA, the CDR3 is TGTGCCAGCAGCGCTCCGGGACAGGGGTCCGGGGAGCTGTTTTTT.

This chain connects TRBV6-5 to TRBJ1-1, with D maybe TRBD1 (6 bases). V lost 6 bases to trimming and J lost 5 bases, with 16 bases between them. Germline loops: CDR1 MNHEY, CDR2 SVGAGI. The CDR3 totals 14 residues. The DNA for the CDR3 is TGTGCCAGCAGCCTCCACAGGGAGGGAACTGAAGCTTTCTTT. It codes for CASSLHREGTEAFF.

The V gene is TRBV5-1, the J gene TRBJ2-7, with 8 bases lining up with TRBD2. This CDR3 contains 15 residues. J gave up 1 base and V 2 bases, and 5 bases lay outside the gene matches. CDR1 is SGHRS, CDR2 YFSETQ, per germline. CDR3 protein: CASSLFGGGSYEQYF. Written as DNA, the CDR3 is TGCGCCAGCAGCTTATTCGGGGGGGGGTCCTACGAGCAGTACTTC.

J is TRBJ2-5 and V is TRBV11-2, with D maybe TRBD2 (6 bases). V was shortened by 0 bases and J by 3 bases, with 17 bases between the two germline ends. CDR3 length: 17 residues. The germline CDR1 and CDR2 sequences are SGHAT and FQNNGV. In DNA form, the CDR3 reads TGTGCCAGCAGCTTAGATCGTATTGGAGGGGATGAAGAGACCCAGTACTTC. Its translation is CASSLDRIGGDEETQYF.

The chain uses TRBV27 and TRBJ1-5; TRBD1 matches at 10 bases. The CDR3 consists of 18 residues. Germline V CDR1 and CDR2: MNHEY, SMNVEV (reference sequence). The ends lost 2 bases at V and 1 base at J; junction bases unmatched: 8. The CDR3 loop is CASSLSDRGRGSNQPQHF. The CDR3 DNA is TGTGCCAGCAGTTTAAGTGACAGGGGGCGCGGGAGCAATCAGCCCCAGCATTTT.

The chain employs TRBV6-6 and TRBJ1-1; D not resolved. Germline V gives CDR1 MNHNY, CDR2 SVGAGI (reference sequence). CDR3 length: 12 amino acids. Trimming took off 6 bases at V and 3 bases at J, with 8 bases between the two ends. The CDR3: CASSHRDTEAFF. Written as DNA, the CDR3 is TGTGCCAGCAGCCACCGAGACACTGAAGCTTTCTTT.

This clone was seen only a few times. J is TRBJ1-2 and V is TRBV6-5; TRBD1 is a possible D gene (5 bases). The CDR3 runs to 11 residues. Per the germline V gene, CDR1 is MNHEY and CDR2 is SVGAGI. V was cut by 4 bases and J by 5 bases, with 5 bases left in between. Here the CDR3 DNA reads TGTGCCAGCAGTTCAGGGTATGGCTACACCTTC. Translation: CASSSGYGYTF.

The chain is built from TRBV9 and TRBJ2-2; 10 bases are shared with TRBD1. Germline CDR1 and CDR2: SGDLS and YYNGEE. J gave up 9 bases and V 0 bases, and 8 bases lay outside the gene matches. The CDR3 is 16 amino acids. CDR3 amino acids: CASSVGDGTGERELFF. In nucleotides, the CDR3 is TGTGCCAGCAGCGTAGGAGATGGGACAGGGGAGAGGGAGCTGTTTTTT.

The chain carries TRBV28 and TRBJ2-1; TRBD2 matches at 9 bases. Germline V CDR1 and CDR2: MDHEN, SYDVKM. This CDR3 region has 17 residues. J was trimmed by 4 bases and V by 6 bases; bases with no gene match: 13. The CDR3 DNA is TGTGCCAGCAGGTTACCTCCCGCGGGGGGGCCATACAATGAGCAGTTCTTC. It yields the protein CASRLPPAGGPYNEQFF. Full variable domain (rest looked up from reference TRBV28 and TRBJ2-1): DVKVTQSSRYLVKRTGEKVFLECVQDMDHENMFWYRQDPGLGLRLIYFSYDVKMKEKGDIPEGYSVSREKKERFSLILESASTNQTSMYLCASRLPPAGGPYNEQFFGPGTRLTVL.

This clone was counted only a few times. The V and J genes are TRBV6-1 and TRBJ2-1; 8 bases map to TRBD2. The germline V gene encodes CDR1 MNHNS and CDR2 SASEGT. The CDR3 has 15 amino acids. The junction had 4 bases not matched to a gene; V was cut back by 4 bases and J by 2 bases. The CDR3 DNA is TGTGCCAGCAGTGGTAGCGGGGAGACCTACAATGAGCAGTTCTTC. It specifies CASSGSGETYNEQFF.